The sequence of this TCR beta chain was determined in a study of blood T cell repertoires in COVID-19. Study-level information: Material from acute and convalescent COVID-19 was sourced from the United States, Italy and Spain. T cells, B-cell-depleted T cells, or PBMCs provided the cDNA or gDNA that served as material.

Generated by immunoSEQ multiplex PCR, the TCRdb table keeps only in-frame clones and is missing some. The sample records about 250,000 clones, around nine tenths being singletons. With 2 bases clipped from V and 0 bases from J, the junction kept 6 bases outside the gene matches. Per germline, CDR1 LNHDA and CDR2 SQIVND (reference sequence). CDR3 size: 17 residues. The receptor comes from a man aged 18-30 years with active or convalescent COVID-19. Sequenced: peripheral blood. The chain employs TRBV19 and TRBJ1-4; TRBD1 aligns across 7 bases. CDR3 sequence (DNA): TGTGCCAGTAGTATACAAAGACAGGGTGCAACTAATGAAAAACTGTTTTTT. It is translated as CASSIQRQGATNEKLFF.